This T cell receptor beta chain is drawn from a study of blood T cell repertoires in COVID-19. As for the study in general: Some COVID-19 samples were acute and others convalescent; all came from the United States, Italy and Spain. PBMCs, B-cell-depleted T cells, or T cells provided the cDNA or gDNA that made up the material.

This clone was counted only a few times. Under the authors' procedure: Estimates of nucleated cell counts were drawn from the amplification of reference gene primers. Generated by immunoSEQ multiplex PCR, the TCRdb table keeps only in-frame clones and is missing some. V, J and clone size derive from that table, while D and trimming were established from the DNA sequence. This table holds 95,000 to 150,000 clones, 80% found once. CDR1 SGHVS and CDR2 FQNEAQ come from the germline V gene. This CDR3 comprises 17 residues. V shed 1 base and J shed 2 bases, with 15 bases lying between them. The receptor was derived from a man aged 55 to 70 with active or convalescent COVID-19. Sequenced material: peripheral blood. The rearrangement links TRBV7-8 to TRBJ1-5; D is unresolved. This CDR3 is CASSLGSRGEGNQPQHF. CDR3 nucleotides: TGTGCCAGCAGCTTAGGTTCACGGGGTGAAGGCAATCAGCCCCAGCATTTT.